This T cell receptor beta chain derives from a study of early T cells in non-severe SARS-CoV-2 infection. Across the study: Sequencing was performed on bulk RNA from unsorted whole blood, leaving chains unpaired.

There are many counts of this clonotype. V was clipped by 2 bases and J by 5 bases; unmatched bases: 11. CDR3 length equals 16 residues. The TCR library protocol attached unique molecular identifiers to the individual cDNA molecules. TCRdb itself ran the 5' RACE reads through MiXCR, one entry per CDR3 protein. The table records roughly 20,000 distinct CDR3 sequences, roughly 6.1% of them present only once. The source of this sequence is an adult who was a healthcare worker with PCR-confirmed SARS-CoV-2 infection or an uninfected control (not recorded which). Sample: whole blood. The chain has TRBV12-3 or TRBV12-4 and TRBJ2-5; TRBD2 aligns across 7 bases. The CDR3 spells CASSLSPAGAAETQYF. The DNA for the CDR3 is TGTGCCAGCAGTTTAAGCCCGGCGGGAGCGGCGGAGACCCAGTACTTC.